Listed here are 9 T cell receptor beta chains from one sample, sequenced in a study of CD8+CD57+ T cells in acquired aplastic anemia. TCR beta VDJ and CDR3 were profiled, and genomic DNA was the template. TCRdb reanalysed the reads using MiXCR and keeps one entry per CDR3 protein. Here the sample spans around 120,000 distinct CDR3 sequences, approximately 36% being singletons. Selection for sequencing was limited to patients who had shown CD8+CD57+ cell expansion by flow cytometry. The material sequenced was sorted CD4+, CD8+, or CD8+CD57+ T cells (not recorded which) from PBMCs. The receptor source for this set is a human donor with aplastic anemia.

This clonotype has at least ten counts. The chain employs TRBV6-1 and TRBJ1-2; D not certain. The CDR3 length is 14 residues. V was trimmed by 0 bases and J by 4 bases, leaving 9 bases between them. Germline values: CDR1 MNHNS, CDR2 SASEGT. The CDR3 bases are TGTGCCAGCAGTGAAGCTCCAGAATTCTATGGCTACACCTTC. Translated, it gives CASSEAPEFYGYTF.

This clonotype was seen many times. The V gene is TRBV19, the J gene TRBJ2-6; D perhaps matches TRBD2 (6 bases). Trimming pared 6 bases from V and 5 bases from J, leaving 11 bases between. CDR1 LNHDA and CDR2 SQIVND come from the germline V gene (reference sequence). This CDR3 spans 14 amino acids. The CDR3 loop reads CASRPGTWANVLTF. CDR3 coding DNA: TGTGCCAGTAGACCTGGGACTTGGGCCAACGTCCTGACTTTC.

This clonotype has a count of ten or more. The CDR3 DNA reads as TGTGCCAGCAGTGAAAACTCCTATAATTCACCCCTCCACTTT. It codes for CASSENSYNSPLHF. The genes are TRBV6-4 and TRBJ1-6; D is unclear. V gave up 3 bases and J gave up 0 bases, with 3 bases separating them. The CDR3 runs 14 residues. CDR1 and CDR2 (germline): MRHNA, SNTAGT.

This clonotype was seen only a few times. One end of the junction is discordant with germline, which a read error may explain. The rearrangement links TRBV29-1 to TRBJ1-2, with TRBD1 matching 7 bases. This CDR3 has 13 amino acids. CDR1 is SQVTM, CDR2 ANQGSEA, per germline. As DNA, the CDR3 is TGCAGCGTTGCTGGACAGGCTAACTATGGCTATACCTTC. Residues: CSVAGQANYGYTF.

This clonotype was found many times. The chain is built from TRBV20-1 and TRBJ1-5, with D uncertain. The CDR3 spans 11 residues. Deletions cut 5 bases from V and 7 bases from J, with 9 bases between. CDR1 and CDR2 (germline): DFQATT, SNEGSKA (reference sequence). CDR3 sequence (DNA): TGCAGTGCTGGTCGGGGACAGCCCCAGCATTTT. Its translation is CSAGRGQPQHF.

This clonotype was picked up many times. This chain links TRBV2 with TRBJ1-1; possible D gene TRBD1, 5 bases. This CDR3 has 17 amino acids. V was trimmed by 6 bases and J by 1 base, leaving 21 bases between them. CDR1 is SNHLY and CDR2 is FYNNEI in the germline V gene. The CDR3 DNA reads as TGTGCCAGCAGCCCCAAAGGGGTGGCAGGGAGGAACACTGAAGCTTTCTTT. Translated: CASSPKGVAGRNTEAFF.

This clonotype has at least ten counts. A junction boundary mismatches the germline segment, possibly from a read error. V usage is TRBV19 and J usage is TRBJ2-5; TRBD2 matches at 12 bases. This CDR3 is 12 amino acids long. CDR1 LNHDA and CDR2 SQIVND come from the germline V gene (reference sequence). The CDR3 reads CASSTSGGVLAF. Here the CDR3 DNA reads TGTGCCAGTAGTACTAGCGGGGGGGTTCTCGCGTTC.

Concerning this clonotype itself: A much larger clonotype is one base distant, so this may be a read error. The V gene is TRBV5-4, the J gene TRBJ2-7, with D tentatively TRBD2 (6 bases). Between the trimmed V and J ends, which lost 4 bases and 7 bases, there was a span of 15 bases. This CDR3 has 13 residues. Germline V gene sequence: CDR1 SGHNT, CDR2 YYREEE (reference sequence). The DNA of the CDR3 is TGTGCCAGCAGCCTCGACCCACGGGGGGAGCAGTACTTC. Its protein product is CASSLDPRGEQYF.

This clonotype was found many times. V usage is TRBV6-1 and J usage is TRBJ1-2; D is uncertain. With 1 base removed from V and 6 bases from J, the gap between germline ends came to 18 bases. CDR1 and CDR2 from the germline V gene are MNHNS and SASEGT. The CDR3 has 16 residues. This CDR3 reads CASSEGEAARRNGYTF. As DNA, the CDR3 is TGTGCCAGCAGTGAAGGAGAGGCAGCCCGGAGGAATGGCTACACCTTC.